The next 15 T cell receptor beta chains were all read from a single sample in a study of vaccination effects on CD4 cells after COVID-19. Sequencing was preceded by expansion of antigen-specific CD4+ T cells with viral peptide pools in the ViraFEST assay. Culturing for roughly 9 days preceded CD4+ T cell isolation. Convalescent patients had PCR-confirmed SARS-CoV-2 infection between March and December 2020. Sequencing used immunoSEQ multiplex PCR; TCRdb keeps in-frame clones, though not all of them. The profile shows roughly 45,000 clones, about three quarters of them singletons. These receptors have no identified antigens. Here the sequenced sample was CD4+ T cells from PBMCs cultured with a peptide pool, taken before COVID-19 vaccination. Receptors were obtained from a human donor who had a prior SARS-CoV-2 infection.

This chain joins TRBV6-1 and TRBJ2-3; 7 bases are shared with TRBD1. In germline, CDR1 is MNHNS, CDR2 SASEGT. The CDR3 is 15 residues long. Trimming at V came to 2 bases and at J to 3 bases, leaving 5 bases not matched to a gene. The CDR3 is CASSERGTDTDTQYF. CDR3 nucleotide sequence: TGTGCCAGCAGTGAAAGGGGGACAGATACAGATACGCAGTATTTT.

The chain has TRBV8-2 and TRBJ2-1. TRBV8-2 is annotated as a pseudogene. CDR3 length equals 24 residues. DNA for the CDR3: TGTGGCAGCACATCCGCAGCCCGCTTAACCCTCCCGCTAAATCTCTGGCAGAGCTACAATGAGCAGTTCTTC. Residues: CGSTSAARLTLPLNLWQSYNEQFF.

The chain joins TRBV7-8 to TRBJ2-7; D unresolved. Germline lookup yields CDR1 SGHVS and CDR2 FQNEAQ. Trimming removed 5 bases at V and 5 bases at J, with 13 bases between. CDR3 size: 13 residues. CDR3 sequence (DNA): TGTGCCAGCAGCCCCAAACCTCCCGACGAGCAGTACTTC. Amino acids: CASSPKPPDEQYF.

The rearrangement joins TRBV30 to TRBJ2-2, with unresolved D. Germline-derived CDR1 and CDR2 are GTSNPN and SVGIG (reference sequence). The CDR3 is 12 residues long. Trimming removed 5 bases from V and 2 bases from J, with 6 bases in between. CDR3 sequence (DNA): TGTGCCTGGGACCCCAACACCGGGGAGCTGTTTTTT. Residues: CAWDPNTGELFF. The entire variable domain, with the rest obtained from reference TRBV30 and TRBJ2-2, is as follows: SQTIHQWPATLVQPVGSPLSLECTVEGTSNPNLYWYRQAAGRGLQLLFYSVGIGQISSEVPQNLSASRPQDRQFILSSKKLLLSDSGFYLCAWDPNTGELFFGEGSRLTVL.

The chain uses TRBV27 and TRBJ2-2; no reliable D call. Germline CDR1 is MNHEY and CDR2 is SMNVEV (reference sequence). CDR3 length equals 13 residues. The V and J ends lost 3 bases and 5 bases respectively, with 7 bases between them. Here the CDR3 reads CASSFLPTGELFF. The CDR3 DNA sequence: TGTGCCAGCAGTTTTTTACCGACCGGGGAGCTGTTTTTT.

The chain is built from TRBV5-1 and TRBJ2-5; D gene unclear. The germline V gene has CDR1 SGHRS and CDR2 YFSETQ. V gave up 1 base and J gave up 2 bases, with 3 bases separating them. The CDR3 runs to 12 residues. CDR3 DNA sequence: TGCGCCAGCAGCTTGATACAAGAGACCCAGTACTTC. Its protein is CASSLIQETQYF.

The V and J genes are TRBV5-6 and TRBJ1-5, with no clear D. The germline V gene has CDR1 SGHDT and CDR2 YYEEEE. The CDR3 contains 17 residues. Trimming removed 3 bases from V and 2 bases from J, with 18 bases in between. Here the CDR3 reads CASSSGPPIGGNQPQHF. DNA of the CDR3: TGTGCCAGCAGCTCCGGGCCCCCCATTGGGGGCAATCAGCCCCAGCATTTT.

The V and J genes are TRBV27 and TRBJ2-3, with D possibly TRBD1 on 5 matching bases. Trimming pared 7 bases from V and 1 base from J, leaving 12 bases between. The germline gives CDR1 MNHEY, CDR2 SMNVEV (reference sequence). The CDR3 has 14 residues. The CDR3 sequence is CASTPDSRTDTQYF. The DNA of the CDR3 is TGTGCCAGCACCCCCGACAGCCGCACAGATACGCAGTATTTT.

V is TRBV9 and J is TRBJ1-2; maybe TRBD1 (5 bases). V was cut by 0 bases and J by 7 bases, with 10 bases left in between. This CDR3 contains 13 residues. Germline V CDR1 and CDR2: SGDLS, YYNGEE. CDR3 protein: CASSVEFQGGYTF. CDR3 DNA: TGTGCCAGCAGCGTAGAATTTCAGGGTGGCTACACCTTC.

The CDR3 is CASNKMGGPQYF. The DNA for the CDR3 is TGTGCCAGCAACAAAATGGGGGGGCCGCAGTATTTT. The J gene is TRBJ2-3, the V gene TRBV27, with D possibly matching TRBD2 (7 bases). V was pared by 7 bases and J by 10 bases, with 15 bases between. CDR3 length: 12 amino acids. CDR1 is MNHEY, CDR2 SMNVEV, per germline (reference sequence).

In nucleotides, the CDR3 is TGTGCCAGCAGCTTCCATAGCGGGAGGTCCTACGAGCAGTACTTC. Residues: CASSFHSGRSYEQYF. This rearrangement joins TRBV11-3 to TRBJ2-7; 10 bases match TRBD2. This CDR3 comprises 15 residues. In germline, CDR1 is SGHNT, CDR2 YENEEA. Trimming cost V 3 bases and J 1 base; bases outside gene matches: 3.

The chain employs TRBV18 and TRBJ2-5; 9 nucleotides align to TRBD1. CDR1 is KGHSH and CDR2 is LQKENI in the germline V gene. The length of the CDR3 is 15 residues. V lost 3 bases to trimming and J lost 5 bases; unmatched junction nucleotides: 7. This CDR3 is CASSPTGGGLETQYF. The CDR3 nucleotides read TGTGCCAGCTCACCTACAGGGGGCGGATTGGAGACCCAGTACTTC.

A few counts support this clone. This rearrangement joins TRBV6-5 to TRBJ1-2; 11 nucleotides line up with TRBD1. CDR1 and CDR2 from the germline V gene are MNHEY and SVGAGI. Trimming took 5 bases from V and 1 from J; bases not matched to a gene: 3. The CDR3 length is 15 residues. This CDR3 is CASSRTGGLNYGYTF. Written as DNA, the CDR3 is TGTGCCAGCAGTCGGACAGGGGGCCTTAACTATGGCTACACCTTC.

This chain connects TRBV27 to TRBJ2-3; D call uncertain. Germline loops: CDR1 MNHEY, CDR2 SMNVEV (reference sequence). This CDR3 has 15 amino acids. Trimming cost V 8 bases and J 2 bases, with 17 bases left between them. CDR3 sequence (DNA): TGTGCCAGCTCTCCGGGTGGAGAACTCACAGATACGCAGTATTTT. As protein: CASSPGGELTDTQYF.

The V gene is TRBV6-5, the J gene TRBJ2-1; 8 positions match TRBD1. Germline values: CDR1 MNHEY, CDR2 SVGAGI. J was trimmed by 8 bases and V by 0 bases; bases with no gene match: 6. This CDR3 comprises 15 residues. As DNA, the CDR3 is TGTGCCAGCAGTTACTCCCGGACAGGGCGGTATGAGCAGTTCTTC. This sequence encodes CASSYSRTGRYEQFF.